The T cell receptor beta chain described here comes from a study of T-cell reconstitution after alpha-beta-depleted transplantation in children. Notes on the study in general: At one year after transplant, newly produced T cells mostly accounted for T-cell counts and diversity. The origin of alpha-beta T cells about two months after transplant was reportedly several hundred expanded graft clones. The study traced high day-60 TCRbeta diversity in some patients to surviving recipient T cells and thymic progenitors.

At least ten counts were recorded for this clonotype. Antigen: not known. The CDR3 has 13 amino acids. V gave up 7 bases and J gave up 12 bases, with 19 bases separating them. The germline V gene has CDR1 SGHTA and CDR2 FQGNSA. Unique molecular identifiers were built into the TCRbeta library. From the PCR reads, TCRdb called clonotypes with MiXCR, one entry per CDR3 protein. The table includes over 150,000 distinct CDR3 sequences, approximately 6.9% detected once. The chain recombines TRBV7-2 with TRBJ2-1; no clear D gene. Source: PBMCs, taken before TCRalphabeta/CD19-depleted stem cell transplant. The source of this sequence is a boy aged 2 to 10 with acute lymphoblastic leukemia, due to receive a stem cell transplant. The CDR3 bases are TGTGCCAGCACCCCCCCGGGCAGAACCACGCAGTTCTTC. This sequence encodes CASTPPGRTTQFF.